The 29 T cell receptor beta chains in this list originate from one sample, sequenced in a study of T cells after yellow fever vaccination. Using its own MiXCR run on the 5' RACE reads, TCRdb lists one record per CDR3 protein. The table shows just under 600,000 distinct CDR3 sequences, with 13% occurring only once. The starting material was PBMCs, obtained on the day of the yellow fever booster vaccination. The receptors were sampled from a man aged 25-45 years who received the YFV17D yellow fever vaccine.

The chain recombines TRBV10-2 with TRBJ2-3; D possibly corresponds to TRBD1 (5 bases). This CDR3 is 13 amino acids long. CDR1 is WSHSY, CDR2 SAAADI, per germline. The V gene lost 7 bases and the J gene lost 5 bases, with 13 bases spanning the gap. Written as DNA, the CDR3 is TGCGCCAGCAATTCAGGGATCGGAGATACGCAGTATTTT. Its translation is CASNSGIGDTQYF.

The V and J genes are TRBV6-5 and TRBJ2-5; D is undetermined. The V gene's germline CDR1 is MNHEY and CDR2 SVGAGI. The CDR3 spans 14 residues. Deletions cut 6 bases from V and 1 base from J, with 12 bases between. In DNA, the CDR3 is TGTGCCAGCAGCCGTGTCCGTAGCCAAGAGACCCAGTACTTC. It codes for CASSRVRSQETQYF.

This clonotype has just a few counts. V is TRBV25-1 and J is TRBJ2-7; D gene uncertain. The CDR3 totals 18 residues. Germline V gives CDR1 MGHDK, CDR2 SYGVNS. V shed 2 bases and J shed 7 bases, with 27 bases lying between them. In DNA form, the CDR3 reads TGTGCCAGCAGTGAAGTAGGTCTTTCTTGGAGTATGCCCGGGGAGCAGTACTTC. It translates to CASSEVGLSWSMPGEQYF.

This clonotype has a handful of counts. V usage is TRBV28 and J usage is TRBJ2-7; the D gene could be TRBD1 or TRBD2 (5 bases each). V was shortened by 3 bases and J by 3 bases, with 9 bases between the two germline ends. Per germline, CDR1 MDHEN and CDR2 SYDVKM. The CDR3 length is 13 residues. The CDR3 DNA reads TGTGCCAGCAGTTTTGAGGGGCTCTACGAGCAGTACTTC. It translates to CASSFEGLYEQYF. The variable domain in full, completed from reference TRBV28 and TRBJ2-7, reads DVKVTQSSRYLVKRTGEKVFLECVQDMDHENMFWYRQDPGLGLRLIYFSYDVKMKEKGDIPEGYSVSREKKERFSLILESASTNQTSMYLCASSFEGLYEQYFGPGTRLTVT.

This clonotype was picked up a small number of times. This chain connects TRBV29-1 to TRBJ1-1, with 7 bases identical to TRBD1. V lost 3 bases and J lost 1; bases outside the gene matches: 5. The CDR3 runs to 14 residues. From germline, CDR1 is SQVTM and CDR2 ANQGSEA. CDR3 loop: CSVDPGQTNTEAFF. The CDR3 nucleotides read TGCAGCGTTGACCCGGGACAGACGAACACTGAAGCTTTCTTT.

This chain connects TRBV5-1 to TRBJ2-7; TRBD2 agrees at 9 bases. The CDR3 consists of 18 residues. Germline V lookup: CDR1 SGHRS, CDR2 YFSETQ. The V gene end was trimmed by 0 bases and the J gene end by 2 bases; junction bases not matched to a gene: 12. The CDR3 nucleotides are TGCGCCAGCAGCTTGGATCGCGGGAGGGCCGGTGGGGCCTACGAGCAGTACTTC. Amino acids: CASSLDRGRAGGAYEQYF.

V is TRBV9 and J is TRBJ1-5; D gene uncertain. With 3 bases removed from V and 2 bases from J, the gap between germline ends came to 6 bases. Germline CDR1 SGDLS, CDR2 YYNGEE. The CDR3 extends over 13 amino acids. CDR3 residues: CASSAAGNQPQHF. The CDR3 nucleotides read TGTGCCAGCAGCGCCGCCGGCAATCAGCCCCAGCATTTT. The full variable domain, its missing parts supplied by reference TRBV9 and TRBJ1-5, is DSGVTQTPKHLITATGQRVTLRCSPRSGDLSVYWYQQSLDQGLQFLIQYYNGEERAKGNILERFSAQQFPDLHSELNLSSLELGDSALYFCASSAAGNQPQHFGDGTRLSIL.

The rearrangement uses TRBV19 and TRBJ2-1; a weak D match, TRBD2 (5 bases). Deletions cut 5 bases from V and 2 bases from J, with 16 bases between. Germline assignment: CDR1 LNHDA and CDR2 SQIVND (reference sequence). There are 16 residues in the CDR3. Here the CDR3 reads CASSLAQRPPYNEQFF. DNA for the CDR3: TGTGCCAGTAGTTTGGCTCAGCGGCCCCCCTACAATGAGCAGTTCTTC.

This clonotype was picked up many times. The chain is built from TRBV7-2 and TRBJ2-1, with D unresolved. CDR1 and CDR2 from the germline V gene are SGHTA and FQGNSA. The CDR3 contains 13 residues. The V and J ends lost 6 bases and 6 bases respectively, with 12 bases between them. CDR3 amino acids: CASSGRGLNEQFF. The CDR3 nucleotides read TGTGCCAGCAGTGGCAGAGGCCTCAATGAGCAGTTCTTC.

The gene calls are TRBV25-1 and TRBJ2-7; TRBD2 matches at 13 bases. Germline values: CDR1 MGHDK, CDR2 SYGVNS. This CDR3 has 13 residues. J was trimmed by 5 bases and V by 11 bases; bases with no gene match: 6. Here the CDR3 reads CAGGTSGNDEQYF. As DNA, the CDR3 is TGTGCCGGTGGGACTAGCGGGAACGACGAGCAGTACTTC.

Ten or more counts support this clonotype. The rearrangement links TRBV4-3 to TRBJ1-2, with D maybe TRBD1 (5 bases). Between the trimmed V and J ends, which lost 0 bases and 5 bases, there was a span of 13 bases. The CDR3 is 15 residues long. Germline V gene sequence: CDR1 LGHNA, CDR2 YSLEER. The DNA for the CDR3 is TGCGCCAGCAGCCAAGATCGGGACTCTTGGTATGGCTACACCTTC. This sequence encodes CASSQDRDSWYGYTF.

This clonotype appeared many times. The rearrangement uses TRBV7-2 and TRBJ2-7, with D perhaps TRBD1 (6 bases). Trimming took off 3 bases at V and 11 bases at J, with 14 bases between the two ends. CDR1 is SGHTA, CDR2 FQGNSA, per germline. The CDR3 has 12 amino acids. CDR3 nucleotides: TGTGCCAGCAGCTTGGGGGACACCAGGGAGTACTTC. Protein: CASSLGDTREYF.

The chain is built from TRBV5-1 and TRBJ2-3, with 11 bases identical to TRBD2. Germline CDR1 and CDR2: SGHRS and YFSETQ. There are 18 residues in the CDR3. The ends lost 4 bases at V and 1 base at J; junction bases unmatched: 11. The DNA for the CDR3 is TGCGCCAGCAGCCGGGCGGCTAGCGGGAGGTTCGGCACAGATACGCAGTATTTT. Its translation: CASSRAASGRFGTDTQYF.

The chain joins TRBV25-1 to TRBJ2-5; 9 bases match TRBD2. The CDR3 runs 17 residues. Germline V gene data show CDR1 as MGHDK and CDR2 as SYGVNS. With V trimmed by 4 bases and J by 5 bases, 14 bases remained unmatched. The CDR3 is CASSGIGIAGVWETQYF. CDR3 nucleotides: TGTGCCAGCAGTGGAATCGGGATAGCGGGAGTGTGGGAGACCCAGTACTTC.

This clonotype was recorded at least ten times. V gene TRBV12-3 or TRBV12-4 combines with J gene TRBJ1-3, with D uncertain. The V end lost 0 bases, the J end lost 0 bases, and 6 bases lay between the germline ends. CDR3 length: 15 residues. The CDR3 loop reads CASSLAGSSGNTIYF. CDR3 nucleotides: TGTGCCAGCAGTTTAGCGGGGAGCTCTGGAAACACCATATATTTT.

This clonotype was seen a few times. This chain connects TRBV7-2 to TRBJ2-7; D may be TRBD1 (5 bases). Germline V gives CDR1 SGHTA, CDR2 FQGNSA. V lost 7 bases, J lost 2 bases, and 15 bases lay in between. The CDR3 totals 14 residues. The CDR3 DNA is TGTGCCAGCAACGATAAAGACAGACCCTACGAGCAGTACTTC. As protein: CASNDKDRPYEQYF.

This clonotype has just one count. One junction end disagrees with the germline gene, perhaps due to a read error. The CDR3 here is CDSSILAGERDEQFF. CDR3 sequence (DNA): TGTGACAGCAGCATCCTAGCGGGAGAACGCGATGAGCAGTTCTTC. The chain couples TRBV7-9 to TRBJ2-1; the match to TRBD2 covers 10 bases. Germline V CDR1 and CDR2: SEHNR, FQNEAQ (reference sequence). The CDR3 loop spans 15 amino acids.

The chain joins TRBV4-2 to TRBJ2-7; perhaps TRBD2 as D (5 bases). CDR3 length: 14 amino acids. Germline-derived CDR1 and CDR2 are LGHNA and YNFKEQ. V was cut by 0 bases and J by 1 base, with 7 bases left in between. In DNA form, the CDR3 reads TGTGCCAGCAGCCAAGATACGGGGTCCTACGAGCAGTACTTC. It encodes CASSQDTGSYEQYF.

This clonotype was found a few times. The chain recombines TRBV6-5 with TRBJ2-1; 9 bases are a match to TRBD2. The CDR3 sequence is 14 residues long. V gave up 6 bases and J gave up 12 bases; unmatched junction bases: 12. The V gene's germline CDR1 is MNHEY and CDR2 SVGAGI. CDR3 sequence (DNA): TGTGCCAGCAGAGCGGGAGGAACCCCCTCGGGGCAGTTCTTC. Residues: CASRAGGTPSGQFF.

This clonotype was found a few times. The chain combines TRBV6-2 or TRBV6-3 with TRBJ2-3, with 8 bases matching TRBD1. Germline lookup yields CDR1 MNHEY and CDR2 SVGEGT. Trimming at V came to 0 bases and at J to 9 bases, leaving 11 bases not matched to a gene. CDR3 length: 16 residues. The CDR3 DNA follows: TGTGCCAGCAGTTACTCGGACAGGGACCACTGGGGCACGCAGTATTTT. Its protein product is CASSYSDRDHWGTQYF.

This clonotype was seen more than once but under ten times. The chain couples TRBV5-6 to TRBJ2-7; tentatively, D is TRBD2 (5 bases). Germline CDR1 and CDR2: SGHDT and YYEEEE. There are 15 residues in the CDR3. Between the trimmed V and J ends, which lost 4 bases and 0 bases, there was a span of 14 bases. CDR3 in amino acids: CASSPPGSVSYEQYF. In DNA, the CDR3 is TGTGCCAGCAGCCCTCCGGGTAGCGTCTCCTACGAGCAGTACTTC.

The table lists this clonotype with a few counts. V and J are TRBV7-2 and TRBJ2-5; D unresolved. The CDR3 has 13 residues. Trimming took off 5 bases at V and 2 bases at J, with 9 bases between the two ends. The germline V gene has CDR1 SGHTA and CDR2 FQGNSA. The CDR3 nucleotides read TGTGCCAGCAGCACACTACCTCAAGAGACCCAGTACTTC. Translating gives CASSTLPQETQYF.

The J gene is TRBJ2-1, the V gene TRBV7-2, with 7 bases fitting TRBD1. Germline CDR1 SGHTA, CDR2 FQGNSA. The CDR3 loop spans 10 amino acids. The V gene end was trimmed by 6 bases and the J gene end by 10 bases; junction bases not matched to a gene: 0. CDR3 nucleotides: TGTGCCAGCAGACAGGGGGAGCAGTTCTTC. Its translation: CASRQGEQFF.

Only a few counts were recorded for this clonotype. V usage is TRBV27 and J usage is TRBJ2-1; D uncertain. The V end lost 1 base, the J end lost 7 bases, and 11 bases lay between the germline ends. The germline CDR1 and CDR2 sequences are MNHEY and SMNVEV (reference sequence). This CDR3 is built from 14 residues. The CDR3 coding sequence is TGTGCCAGCAGTTTATACCGGGTCGGGAATGAGCAGTTCTTC. Translating gives CASSLYRVGNEQFF.

The chain links TRBV20-1 to TRBJ2-3, with D perhaps matching TRBD1 (6 bases). Germline V CDR1 and CDR2: DFQATT, SNEGSKA (reference sequence). The CDR3 has 17 amino acids. The V gene lost 0 bases and the J gene lost 2 bases, with 18 bases spanning the gap. In DNA, the CDR3 is TGCAGTGCTAGAGATTATCTACAGGGTACTTTCACAGATACGCAGTATTTT. Translation: CSARDYLQGTFTDTQYF.

The rearrangement links TRBV6-5 to TRBJ1-2; 10 nucleotides match TRBD1. The CDR3 runs to 14 residues. Germline CDR1 is MNHEY and CDR2 is SVGAGI. J was trimmed by 6 bases and V by 7 bases; bases with no gene match: 8. CDR3 loop: CASNSRDRGHGYTF. CDR3 in DNA: TGTGCCAGCAATTCCCGGGACAGGGGACATGGCTACACCTTC.

This clonotype was observed a handful of times. This chain joins TRBV11-3 and TRBJ2-7; D tentatively fits TRBD1 or TRBD2 (5 bases each). The CDR3 is 14 residues long. V lost 5 bases and J lost 1, with 12 bases in between. CDR1 is SGHNT, CDR2 YENEEA, per germline. CDR3 protein: CASSPSEGSYEQYF. CDR3 nucleotide sequence: TGTGCCAGCAGCCCGAGCGAGGGGTCCTACGAGCAGTACTTC.

This clonotype was counted between two and nine times. The rearrangement uses TRBV10-3 and TRBJ2-3, with D uncertain. In germline, CDR1 is ENHRY, CDR2 SYGVKD. CDR3 length: 13 amino acids. The germline V and J ends were trimmed by 4 bases and 2 bases, with 7 bases remaining between them. CDR3 coding DNA: TGTGCCATCAGTGCGGTTTCCACAGATACGCAGTATTTT. It specifies CAISAVSTDTQYF.

The rearrangement links TRBV5-5 to TRBJ2-7; D might be TRBD2 (6 bases). V shed 0 bases and J shed 7 bases, with 17 bases lying between them. The CDR3 length is 15 residues. The germline V gene has CDR1 SGHKS and CDR2 YYEKEE (reference sequence). DNA of the CDR3: TGTGCCAGCAGCTTGGGTGGCGGGAATGCCCGGGAGCAGTACTTC. Translation gives CASSLGGGNAREQYF.